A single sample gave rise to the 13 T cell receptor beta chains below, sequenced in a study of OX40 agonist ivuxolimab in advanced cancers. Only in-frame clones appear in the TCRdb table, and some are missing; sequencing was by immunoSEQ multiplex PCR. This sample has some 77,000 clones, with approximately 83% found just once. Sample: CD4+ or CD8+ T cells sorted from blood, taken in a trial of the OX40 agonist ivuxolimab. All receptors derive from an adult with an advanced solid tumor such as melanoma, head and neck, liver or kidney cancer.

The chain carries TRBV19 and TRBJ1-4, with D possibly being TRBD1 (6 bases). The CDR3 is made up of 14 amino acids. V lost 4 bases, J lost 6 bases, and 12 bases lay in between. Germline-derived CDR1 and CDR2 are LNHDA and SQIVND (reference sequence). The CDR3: CASSSGQQYEKLFF. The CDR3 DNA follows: TGTGCCAGTAGTAGCGGACAGCAGTATGAAAAACTGTTTTTT.

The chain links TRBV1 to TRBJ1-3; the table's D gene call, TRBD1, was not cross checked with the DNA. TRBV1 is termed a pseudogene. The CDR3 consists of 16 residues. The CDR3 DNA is TGCACCAGCAGCCAAGATCCACAGACCTCTGGAAACACCATATATTTT. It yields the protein CTSSQDPQTSGNTIYF.

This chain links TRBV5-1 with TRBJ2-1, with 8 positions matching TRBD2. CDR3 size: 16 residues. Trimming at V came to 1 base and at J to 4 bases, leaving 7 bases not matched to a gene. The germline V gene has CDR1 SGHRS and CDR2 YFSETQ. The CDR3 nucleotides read TGCGCCAGCAGCTTGAATGCAGCGGGGGCGTACAATGAGCAGTTCTTC. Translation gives CASSLNAAGAYNEQFF.

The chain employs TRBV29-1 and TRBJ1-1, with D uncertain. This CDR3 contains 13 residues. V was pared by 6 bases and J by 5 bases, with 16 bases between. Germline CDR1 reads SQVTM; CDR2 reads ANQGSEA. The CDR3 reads CSVATAIGTEAFF. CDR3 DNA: TGCAGCGTGGCTACAGCGATCGGGACTGAAGCTTTCTTT.

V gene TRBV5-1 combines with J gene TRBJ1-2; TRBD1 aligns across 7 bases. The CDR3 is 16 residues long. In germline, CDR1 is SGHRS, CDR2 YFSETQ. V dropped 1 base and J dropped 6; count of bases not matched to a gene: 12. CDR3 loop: CASSLRDGQVPDGYTF. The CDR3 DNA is TGCGCCAGCAGCTTGCGAGACGGACAGGTCCCTGATGGCTACACCTTC.

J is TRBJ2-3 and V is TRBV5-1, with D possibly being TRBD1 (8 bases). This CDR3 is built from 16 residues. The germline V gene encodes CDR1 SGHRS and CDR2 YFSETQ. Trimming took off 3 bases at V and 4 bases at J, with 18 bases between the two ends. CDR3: CASSSRTGRGADTQYF. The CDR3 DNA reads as TGCGCCAGCAGCTCCCGGACAGGGAGGGGTGCAGATACGCAGTATTTT. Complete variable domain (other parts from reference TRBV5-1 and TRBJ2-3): KAGVTQTPRYLIKTRGQQVTLSCSPISGHRSVSWYQQTPGQGLQFLFEYFSETQRNKGNFPGRFSGRQFSNSRSEMNVSTLELGDSALYLCASSSRTGRGADTQYFGPGTRLTVL.

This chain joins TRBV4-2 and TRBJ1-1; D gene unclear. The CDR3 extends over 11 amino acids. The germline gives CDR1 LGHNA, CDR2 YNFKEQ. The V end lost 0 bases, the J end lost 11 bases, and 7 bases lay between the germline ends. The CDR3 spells CASSQDRGAFF. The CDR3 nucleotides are TGTGCCAGCAGCCAAGATCGTGGGGCTTTCTTT.

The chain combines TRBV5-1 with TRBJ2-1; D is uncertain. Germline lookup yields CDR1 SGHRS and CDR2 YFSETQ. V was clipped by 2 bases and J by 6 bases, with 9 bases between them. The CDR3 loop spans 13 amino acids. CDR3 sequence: CASSFNGGNEQFF. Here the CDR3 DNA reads TGCGCCAGCAGCTTTAATGGTGGCAATGAGCAGTTCTTC.

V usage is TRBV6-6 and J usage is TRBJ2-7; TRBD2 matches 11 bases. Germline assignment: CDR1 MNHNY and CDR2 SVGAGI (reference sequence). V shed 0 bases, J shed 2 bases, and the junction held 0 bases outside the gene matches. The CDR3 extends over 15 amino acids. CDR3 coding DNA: TGTGCCAGCAGTTACTCTAGCGGGGGGGCCTACGAGCAGTACTTC. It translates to CASSYSSGGAYEQYF.

CDR3 DNA: TGTGCCAGCAGCTTAGAACTAGTGAACACAGATACGCAGTATTTT. Translated, it gives CASSLELVNTDTQYF. The chain is built from TRBV7-2 and TRBJ2-3, with a possible D match to TRBD2 (5 bases). V gave up 1 base and J gave up 2 bases, with 10 bases separating them. CDR1 SGHTA and CDR2 FQGNSA come from the germline V gene. The CDR3 runs 15 residues.

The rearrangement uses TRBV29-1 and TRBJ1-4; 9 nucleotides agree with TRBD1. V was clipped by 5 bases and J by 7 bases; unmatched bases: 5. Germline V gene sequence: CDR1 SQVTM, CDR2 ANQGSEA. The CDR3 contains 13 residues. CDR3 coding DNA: TGCAGCGTTCAACAGGGGGCGCGTGAAAAACTGTTTTTT. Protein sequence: CSVQQGAREKLFF.

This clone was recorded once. In nucleotides, the CDR3 is TGTGCCAGCAGCTTAGTCCCCCACGAGCAGTACTTC. This gives the protein CASSLVPHEQYF. The chain has TRBV7-4 and TRBJ2-7, with D uncertain. Germline CDR1 is SGHVT and CDR2 is SQSDAQ. The CDR3 has 12 amino acids. V dropped 1 base and J dropped 5 bases, with 6 bases sitting between them.

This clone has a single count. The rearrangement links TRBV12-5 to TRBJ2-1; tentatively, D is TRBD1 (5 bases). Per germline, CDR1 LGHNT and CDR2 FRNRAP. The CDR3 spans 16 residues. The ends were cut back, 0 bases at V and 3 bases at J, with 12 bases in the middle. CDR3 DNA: TGTGCTAGTGGTTTGGTACAGGTACAGGTCTACAATGAGCAGTTCTTC. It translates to CASGLVQVQVYNEQFF.